This T cell receptor (beta chain) was profiled in a study of cytomegalovirus exposure and HLA in healthy donors. Study details: Of around 400 genotyped donors, more than 75% grouped in the Caucasian-associated ancestry cluster.

Study conclusions and caveats: Common viral pathogens seemed to be connected with several of the most significant clusters, according to a later analysis.

The CDR3 loop spans 15 amino acids. V lost 0 bases, J lost 5 bases, and 4 bases stayed unmatched. Germline lookup yields CDR1 SGDLS and CDR2 YYNGEE. The PCR ran on 60 Vbeta and 13 Jbeta primers. Libraries were prepared by immunoSEQ multiplex PCR; TCRdb keeps only in-frame clonotypes and omits some of them. The table records under 200,000 clones, roughly 80% of them present only once. Concerning this clone itself: Its antigen is not known.

The chain joins TRBV9 to TRBJ2-7, with 11 bases that match TRBD2. This TCR was recovered from a female donor in good health and CMV-seronegative. The specimen sequenced was PBMCs. The CDR3 region has the DNA TGTGCCAGCAGCGTAGGACTAGCGGGGTACGACGAGCAGTACTTC. Protein product: CASSVGLAGYDEQYF.